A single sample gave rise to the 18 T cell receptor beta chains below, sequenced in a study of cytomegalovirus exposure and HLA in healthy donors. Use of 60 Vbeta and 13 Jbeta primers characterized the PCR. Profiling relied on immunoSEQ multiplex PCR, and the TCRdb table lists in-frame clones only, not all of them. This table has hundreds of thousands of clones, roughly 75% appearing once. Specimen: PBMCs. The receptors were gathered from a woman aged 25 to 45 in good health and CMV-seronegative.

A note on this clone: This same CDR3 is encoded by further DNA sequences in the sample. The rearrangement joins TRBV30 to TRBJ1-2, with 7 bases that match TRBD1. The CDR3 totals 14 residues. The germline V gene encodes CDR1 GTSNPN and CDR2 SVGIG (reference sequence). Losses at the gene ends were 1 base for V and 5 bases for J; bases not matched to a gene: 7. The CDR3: CAWSGGTAFYGYTF. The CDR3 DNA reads TGTGCCTGGAGTGGGGGGACAGCTTTTTATGGCTACACCTTC.

The CDR3 DNA follows: TGTGCCAGCACCGCGGTTGGATGGGATGGCTACACCTTC. This sequence encodes CASTAVGWDGYTF. This rearrangement joins TRBV25-1 to TRBJ1-2; D unresolved. Germline V CDR1 and CDR2: MGHDK, SYGVNS. The V end lost 7 bases, the J end lost 6 bases, and 15 bases lay between the germline ends. The length of the CDR3 is 13 residues.

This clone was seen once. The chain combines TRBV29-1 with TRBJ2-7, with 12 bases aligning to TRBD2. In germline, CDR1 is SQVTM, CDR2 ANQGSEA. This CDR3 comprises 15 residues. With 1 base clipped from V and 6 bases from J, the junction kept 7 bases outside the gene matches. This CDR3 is CSVEVPSGGASEQYF. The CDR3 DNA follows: TGCAGCGTTGAAGTTCCTAGCGGGGGGGCCAGCGAGCAGTACTTC.

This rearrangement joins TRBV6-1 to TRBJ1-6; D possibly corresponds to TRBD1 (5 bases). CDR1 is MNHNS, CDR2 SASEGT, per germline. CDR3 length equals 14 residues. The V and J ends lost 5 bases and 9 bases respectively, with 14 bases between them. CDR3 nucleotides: TGTGCCAGCAGTCGGGACTCCACGGGTTCACCCCTCCACTTT. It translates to CASSRDSTGSPLHF.

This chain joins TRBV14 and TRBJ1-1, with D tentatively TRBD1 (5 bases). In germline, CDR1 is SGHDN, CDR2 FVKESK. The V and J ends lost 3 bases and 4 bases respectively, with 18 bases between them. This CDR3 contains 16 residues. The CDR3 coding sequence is TGTGCCAGCAGCCATCTGGCAGGGTCTCCGGGCACTGAAGCTTTCTTT. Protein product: CASSHLAGSPGTEAFF. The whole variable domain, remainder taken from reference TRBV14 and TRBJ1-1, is EAGVTQFPSHSVIEKGQTVTLRCDPISGHDNLYWYRRVMGKEIKFLLHFVKESKQDESGMPNNRFLAERTGGTYSTLKVQPAELEDSGVYFCASSHLAGSPGTEAFFGQGTRLTVV.

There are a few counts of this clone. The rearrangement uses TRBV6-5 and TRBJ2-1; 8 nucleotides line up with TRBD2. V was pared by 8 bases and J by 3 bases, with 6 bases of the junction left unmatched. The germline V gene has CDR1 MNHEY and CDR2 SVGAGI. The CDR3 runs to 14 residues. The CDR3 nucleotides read TGTGCCAGCCAGCCAGCGGGGGACTACAATGAGCAGTTCTTC. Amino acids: CASQPAGDYNEQFF.

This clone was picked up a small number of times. CDR3: CASRPQGFVNTEAFF. In DNA, the CDR3 is TGTGCCAGCAGGCCCCAGGGTTTCGTAAACACTGAAGCTTTCTTT. The V and J genes are TRBV6-5 and TRBJ1-1; a weak D match, TRBD1 (5 bases). Between the trimmed V and J ends, which lost 6 bases and 2 bases, there was a span of 16 bases. This CDR3 has 15 amino acids. CDR1 and CDR2 from the germline V gene are MNHEY and SVGAGI.

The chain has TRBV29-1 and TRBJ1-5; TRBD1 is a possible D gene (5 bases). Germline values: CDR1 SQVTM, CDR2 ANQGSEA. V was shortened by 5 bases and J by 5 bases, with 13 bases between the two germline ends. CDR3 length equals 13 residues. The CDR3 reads CSVSQGSDQPQHF. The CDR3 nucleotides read TGCAGCGTTTCCCAGGGATCGGATCAGCCCCAGCATTTT.

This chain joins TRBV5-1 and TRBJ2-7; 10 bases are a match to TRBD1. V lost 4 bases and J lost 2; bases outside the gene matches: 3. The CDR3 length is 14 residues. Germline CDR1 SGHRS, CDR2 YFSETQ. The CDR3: CASSRGQGPYEQYF. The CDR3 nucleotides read TGCGCCAGCAGCCGGGGACAGGGGCCCTACGAGCAGTACTTC.

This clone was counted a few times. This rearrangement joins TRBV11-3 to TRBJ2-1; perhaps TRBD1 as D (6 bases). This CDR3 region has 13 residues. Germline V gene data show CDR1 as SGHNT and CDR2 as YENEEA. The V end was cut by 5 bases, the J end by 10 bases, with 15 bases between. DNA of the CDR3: TGTGCCAGCAGCCTGGACAGCTGGGGGGAGCAGTTCTTC. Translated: CASSLDSWGEQFF.

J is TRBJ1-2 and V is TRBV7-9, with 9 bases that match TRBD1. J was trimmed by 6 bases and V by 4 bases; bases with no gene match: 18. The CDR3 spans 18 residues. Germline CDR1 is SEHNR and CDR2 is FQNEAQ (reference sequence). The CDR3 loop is CASSSTPHWTGEGNGYTF. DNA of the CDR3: TGTGCCAGCAGCTCAACCCCCCATTGGACAGGGGAGGGGAATGGCTACACCTTC.

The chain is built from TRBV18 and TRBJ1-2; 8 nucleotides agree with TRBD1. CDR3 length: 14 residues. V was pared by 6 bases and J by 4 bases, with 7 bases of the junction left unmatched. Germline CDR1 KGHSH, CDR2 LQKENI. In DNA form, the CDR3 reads TGTGCCAGCTCGCCCAGGACAGGGAGCTATGGCTACACCTTC. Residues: CASSPRTGSYGYTF. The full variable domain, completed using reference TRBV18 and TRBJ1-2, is NAGVMQNPRHLVRRRGQEARLRCSPMKGHSHVYWYRQLPEEGLKFMVYLQKENIIDESGMPKERFSAEFPKEGPSILRIQQVVRGDSAAYFCASSPRTGSYGYTFGSGTRLTVV.

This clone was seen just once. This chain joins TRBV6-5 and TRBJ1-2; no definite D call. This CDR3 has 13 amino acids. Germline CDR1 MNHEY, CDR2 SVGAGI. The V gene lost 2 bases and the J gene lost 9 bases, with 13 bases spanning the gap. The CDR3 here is CASSYPGTDRYTF. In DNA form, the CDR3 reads TGTGCCAGCAGTTACCCGGGAACAGATCGCTACACCTTC.

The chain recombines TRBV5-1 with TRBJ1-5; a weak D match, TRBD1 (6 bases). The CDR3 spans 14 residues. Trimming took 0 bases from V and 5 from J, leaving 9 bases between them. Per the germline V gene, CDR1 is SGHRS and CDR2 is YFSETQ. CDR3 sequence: CASSLGGLDQPQHF. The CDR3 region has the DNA TGCGCCAGCAGCTTGGGGGGGCTCGATCAGCCCCAGCATTTT. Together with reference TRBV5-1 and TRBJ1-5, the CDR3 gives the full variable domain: KAGVTQTPRYLIKTRGQQVTLSCSPISGHRSVSWYQQTPGQGLQFLFEYFSETQRNKGNFPGRFSGRQFSNSRSEMNVSTLELGDSALYLCASSLGGLDQPQHFGDGTRLSIL.

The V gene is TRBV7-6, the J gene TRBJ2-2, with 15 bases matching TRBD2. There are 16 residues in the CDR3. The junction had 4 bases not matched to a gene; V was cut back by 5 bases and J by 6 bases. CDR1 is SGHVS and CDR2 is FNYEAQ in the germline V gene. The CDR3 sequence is CASSPRTSGGAGELFF. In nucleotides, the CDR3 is TGTGCCAGCAGCCCGCGGACTAGCGGGGGGGCCGGGGAGCTGTTTTTT.

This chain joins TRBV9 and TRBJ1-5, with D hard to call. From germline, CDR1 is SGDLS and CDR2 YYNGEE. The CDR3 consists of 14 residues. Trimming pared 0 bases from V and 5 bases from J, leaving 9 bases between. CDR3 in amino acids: CASSVGQIYQPQHF. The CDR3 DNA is TGTGCCAGCAGCGTAGGTCAGATATATCAGCCCCAGCATTTT.

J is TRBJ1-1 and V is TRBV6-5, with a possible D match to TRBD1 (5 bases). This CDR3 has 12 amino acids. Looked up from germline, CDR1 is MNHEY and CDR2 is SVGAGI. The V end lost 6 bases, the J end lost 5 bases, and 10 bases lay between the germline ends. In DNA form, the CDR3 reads TGTGCCAGCAGCGTAGGGACTACTGAAGCTTTCTTT. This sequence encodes CASSVGTTEAFF.

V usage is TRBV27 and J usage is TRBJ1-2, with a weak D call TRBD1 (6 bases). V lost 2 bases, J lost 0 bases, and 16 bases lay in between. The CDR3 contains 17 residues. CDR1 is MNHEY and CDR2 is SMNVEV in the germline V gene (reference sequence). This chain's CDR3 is CASSLEGGRGPNYGYTF. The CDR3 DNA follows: TGTGCCAGCAGTTTAGAAGGGGGGAGGGGCCCTAACTATGGCTACACCTTC.